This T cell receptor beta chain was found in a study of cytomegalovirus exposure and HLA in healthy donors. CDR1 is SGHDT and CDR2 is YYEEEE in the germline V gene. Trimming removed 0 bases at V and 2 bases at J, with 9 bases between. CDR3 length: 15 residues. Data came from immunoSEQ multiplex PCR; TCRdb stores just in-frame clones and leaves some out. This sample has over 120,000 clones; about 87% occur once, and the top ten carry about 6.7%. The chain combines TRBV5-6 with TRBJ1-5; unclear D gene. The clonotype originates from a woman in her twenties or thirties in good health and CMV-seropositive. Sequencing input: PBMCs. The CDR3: CASSLGIRGNQPQHF. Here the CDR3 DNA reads TGTGCCAGCAGCTTGGGCATTCGGGGCAATCAGCCCCAGCATTTT.